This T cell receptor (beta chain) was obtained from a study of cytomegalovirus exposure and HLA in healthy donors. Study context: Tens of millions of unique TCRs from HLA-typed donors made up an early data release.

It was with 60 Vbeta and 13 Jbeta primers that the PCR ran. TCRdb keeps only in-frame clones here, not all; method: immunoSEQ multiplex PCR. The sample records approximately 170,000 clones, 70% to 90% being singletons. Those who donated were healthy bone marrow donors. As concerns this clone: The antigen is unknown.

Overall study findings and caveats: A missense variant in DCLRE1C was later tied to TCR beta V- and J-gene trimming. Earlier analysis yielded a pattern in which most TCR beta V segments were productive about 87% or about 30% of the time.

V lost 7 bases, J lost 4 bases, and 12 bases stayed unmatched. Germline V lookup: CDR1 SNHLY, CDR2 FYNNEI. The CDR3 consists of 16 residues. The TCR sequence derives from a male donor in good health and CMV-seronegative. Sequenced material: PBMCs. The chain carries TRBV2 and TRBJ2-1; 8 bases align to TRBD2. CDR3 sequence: CASKLMGGGSYNEQFF. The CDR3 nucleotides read TGTGCCAGCAAGTTAATGGGCGGGGGGTCGTACAATGAGCAGTTCTTC.